This T cell receptor (beta chain) was captured in a study of radiation and T cells in renal cell carcinoma. The time point was: baseline pretreatment blood. Stated treatment: 15 Gy SBRT to primary tumor, nephrectomy 4 weeks later. Germline loops: CDR1 MGHRA, CDR2 YSYEKL. The CDR3 spans 12 residues. V lost 4 bases and J lost 8, with 8 bases in between. Method: immunoSEQ multiplex PCR; TCRdb's copy keeps in-frame clones and lacks some. This table has approximately 100,000 clones, 70% to 90% appearing once. The J gene is TRBJ1-4, the V gene TRBV4-1, with D tentatively TRBD1 (5 bases). This TCR came from a man over 45 with renal cell carcinoma. Here the sequenced sample was blood, taken from a patient whose treatment included radiotherapy and nephrectomy. In DNA form, the CDR3 reads TGCGCCAGCAGCCCGAGGGGAGAAAAACTGTTTTTT. It yields the protein CASSPRGEKLFF.